The 31 T cell receptor beta chains below come from one sample, sequenced in a study of T-cell reconstitution after alpha-beta-depleted transplantation in children. Researchers prepared the TCRbeta library using unique molecular identifiers, the study reports. TCRdb reanalysed the PCR reads using MiXCR and keeps one entry per CDR3 protein. The table lists about 830,000 distinct CDR3 sequences, roughly 16% of them singletons. Sequenced here: PBMCs, mostly from graft donor cells, sampled 360 days after TCRalphabeta/CD19-depleted stem cell transplant. The receptors derive from a male patient between 5 and 17 years old who had a stem cell transplant for acute lymphoblastic leukemia, so the T cells may come from the graft donor.

The V gene is TRBV29-1, the J gene TRBJ2-1; TRBD1 agrees at 8 bases. V shed 2 bases, J shed 8 bases, and the junction held 2 bases outside the gene matches. CDR3 size: 12 residues. Per germline, CDR1 SQVTM and CDR2 ANQGSEA. DNA of the CDR3: TGCAGCGTTGAACAGACAGGGGATGAGCAGTTCTTC. Its translation: CSVEQTGDEQFF.

CDR3 DNA sequence: TGCAGTGCTAGCCGTCCAGGGATATATTACGAGCAGTACTTC. Translated: CSASRPGIYYEQYF. This chain connects TRBV20-1 to TRBJ2-7, with D perhaps TRBD1 (5 bases). V dropped 3 bases and J dropped 4 bases, with 16 bases sitting between them. This CDR3 contains 14 residues. Germline V gene data show CDR1 as DFQATT and CDR2 as SNEGSKA (reference sequence).

Note on this clonotype: A clone one base away is much larger, so this may be a read error. The chain recombines TRBV20-1 with TRBJ1-1; a weak D match, TRBD1 (5 bases). CDR3 length: 13 residues. CDR1 and CDR2 from the germline V gene are DFQATT and SNEGSKA (reference sequence). CDR3 nucleotide sequence: TGCTGTGCTAGAGTTGTGGGGGGCACTGAAGCTTTCTTT. Translation: CCARVVGGTEAFF.

J is TRBJ2-1 and V is TRBV9, with 10 bases lining up with TRBD2. CDR1 is SGDLS and CDR2 is YYNGEE in the germline V gene. The CDR3 sequence is 15 residues long. V gave up 1 base and J gave up 2 bases; unmatched junction bases: 0. CDR3 sequence reads: CASSVLAGAYNEQFF. The DNA for the CDR3 is TGTGCCAGCAGCGTACTAGCGGGAGCCTACAATGAGCAGTTCTTC.

This clonotype occurred a few times. The gene calls are TRBV4-2 and TRBJ2-1, with a possible D match to TRBD2 (5 bases). The germline V gene encodes CDR1 LGHNA and CDR2 YNFKEQ. V lost 0 bases and J lost 7, with 22 bases in between. CDR3 length: 18 residues. CDR3 loop: CASSQDLRSRERLNEQFF. CDR3 coding DNA: TGTGCCAGCAGCCAAGATTTGCGGTCTCGGGAAAGACTGAATGAGCAGTTCTTC.

The J gene is TRBJ2-1, the V gene TRBV18; TRBD1 matches 9 bases. CDR1 is KGHSH, CDR2 LQKENI, per germline. V lost 6 bases, J lost 6 bases, and 9 bases stayed unmatched. The CDR3 length is 15 residues. CDR3 in DNA: TGTGCCAGCTCCCCGGGACAGGGTCTGTCCAATGAGCAGTTCTTC. Encoded protein: CASSPGQGLSNEQFF.

V and J are TRBV12-3 or TRBV12-4 and TRBJ1-5; no firm D call. V lost 6 bases, J lost 4 bases, and 10 bases lay in between. The CDR3 extends over 13 amino acids. CDR3 sequence (DNA): TGTGCCAGCAGGAAAGTTGGGAATCAGCCCCAGCATTTT. Encoded protein: CASRKVGNQPQHF.

The table lists this clonotype with a few counts. V usage is TRBV6-1 and J usage is TRBJ2-7; D might be TRBD1 (5 bases). Germline V gene data show CDR1 as MNHNS and CDR2 as SASEGT. Trimming stripped 5 bases from V and 5 bases from J, with 16 bases between. CDR3 length: 14 amino acids. This CDR3 is CASSPPRQSHEQYF. As DNA, the CDR3 is TGTGCCAGCAGTCCCCCAAGACAGTCCCACGAGCAGTACTTC.

CDR3 nucleotides: TGTGCCAGCAGTTTAGCTCCGGGACAGGGGACGCTAATATATAGCAATCAGCCCCAGCATTTT. As protein: CASSLAPGQGTLIYSNQPQHF. This rearrangement joins TRBV28 to TRBJ1-5, with 10 bases fitting TRBD1. The CDR3 spans 21 residues. In germline, CDR1 is MDHEN, CDR2 SYDVKM. V shed 2 bases, J shed 0 bases, and the junction held 16 bases outside the gene matches.

This clonotype was seen only a few times. V gene TRBV3-1 combines with J gene TRBJ2-7; TRBD1 is a possible D gene (7 bases). CDR3 length: 14 amino acids. The germline gives CDR1 LGHDT, CDR2 YNNKEL (reference sequence). V was shortened by 3 bases and J by 3 bases, with 12 bases between the two germline ends. The CDR3 is CASSQNRGGYEQYF. The CDR3 nucleotides are TGTGCCAGCAGCCAGAACAGGGGAGGCTACGAGCAGTACTTC.

The chain carries TRBV24-1 and TRBJ2-3, with D unclear. Germline values: CDR1 KGHDR, CDR2 SFDVKD. V was clipped by 0 bases and J by 3 bases, with 3 bases between them. The CDR3 contains 13 residues. CDR3 nucleotides: TGTGCCACCAGTGATTTGGGGACAGATACGCAGTATTTT. This sequence encodes CATSDLGTDTQYF.

This chain's CDR3 is CASSPTGALSQPQHF. As DNA, the CDR3 is TGTGCCAGCTCACCAACCGGGGCCCTTAGTCAGCCCCAGCATTTT. The chain recombines TRBV18 with TRBJ1-5; maybe TRBD1 (5 bases). The CDR3 is made up of 15 amino acids. Germline V gives CDR1 KGHSH, CDR2 LQKENI. The V gene lost 2 bases and the J gene lost 6 bases, with 14 bases spanning the gap.

The chain recombines TRBV24-1 with TRBJ1-2; no reliable D call. The CDR3 has 14 amino acids. CDR1 and CDR2 from the germline V gene are KGHDR and SFDVKD. V lost 4 bases and J lost 0, with 8 bases in between. CDR3 region: CATSESGTNYGYTF. As DNA, the CDR3 is TGTGCCACCAGTGAGTCAGGAACTAACTATGGCTACACCTTC.

The chain carries TRBV4-1 and TRBJ1-2; TRBD1 matches 8 bases. V lost 4 bases and J lost 6; bases outside the gene matches: 7. CDR1 and CDR2 from the germline V gene are MGHRA and YSYEKL. The CDR3 has 14 residues. The DNA for the CDR3 is TGCGCCAGCAGCCGCGGACAGGGAGGGGATGGCTACACCTTC. It translates to CASSRGQGGDGYTF.

J is TRBJ2-7 and V is TRBV5-1; either TRBD1 or TRBD2 may supply D (5 bases each). V was shortened by 4 bases and J by 0 bases, with 11 bases between the two germline ends. This CDR3 is built from 14 residues. Per germline, CDR1 SGHRS and CDR2 YFSETQ. DNA of the CDR3: TGCGCCAGCAGCCCCCGGGACGTCTCCTACGAGCAGTACTTC. Amino acid sequence: CASSPRDVSYEQYF.

This clonotype was found many times. The chain uses TRBV29-1 and TRBJ2-6; D not certain. This CDR3 comprises 13 residues. Germline loops: CDR1 SQVTM, CDR2 ANQGSEA. The germline V and J ends were trimmed by 6 bases and 0 bases, with 6 bases remaining between them. The CDR3 nucleotides read TGCAGCGTCGACCTCTCTGGGGCCAACGTCCTGACTTTC. It is translated as CSVDLSGANVLTF.

The V call is TRBV7-8, the J call TRBJ2-5; TRBD2 matches at 8 bases. Looked up from germline, CDR1 is SGHVS and CDR2 is FQNEAQ. The V gene end was trimmed by 4 bases and the J gene end by 6 bases; junction bases not matched to a gene: 10. The CDR3 is 15 residues long. The CDR3 reads CASSSGTRKGQTQYF. CDR3 nucleotide sequence: TGTGCCAGCAGCTCCGGGACTAGGAAAGGACAGACCCAGTACTTC.

The chain has TRBV9 and TRBJ2-5, with D possibly matching TRBD1 (6 bases). This CDR3 region has 14 residues. Germline V gives CDR1 SGDLS, CDR2 YYNGEE. V lost 3 bases and J lost 4, with 13 bases in between. DNA of the CDR3: TGTGCCAGCAGCGCACAGGGTTCCTCAGAGACCCAGTACTTC. Translation gives CASSAQGSSETQYF.

This clonotype was recorded a few times. The chain employs TRBV15 and TRBJ1-6; D not resolved. CDR3 length: 16 residues. The V end was cut by 1 base, the J end by 4 bases, with 11 bases between. CDR1 is LNHNV, CDR2 YYDKDF, per germline (reference sequence). As DNA, the CDR3 is TGTGCCACCAGCAGAGGTGACGTCGCTTATAATTCACCCCTCCACTTT. It specifies CATSRGDVAYNSPLHF.

This clonotype has just a few counts. The chain is built from TRBV20-1 and TRBJ2-3, with TRBD2 matching 13 bases. Unmatched junction bases numbered 7, after V lost 3 bases and J lost 4 bases. This CDR3 comprises 16 residues. Per germline, CDR1 DFQATT and CDR2 SNEGSKA (reference sequence). The CDR3 DNA follows: TGCAGTGCTAGCCGACTAGCGGGAGGAACAGCAGATACGCAGTATTTT. Its protein is CSASRLAGGTADTQYF.

This clonotype has ten or more counts. CDR3 DNA: TGTGCCAGCAGCCCTCAGACAGGGGTTGGAAACATTCAGTACTTC. Protein sequence: CASSPQTGVGNIQYF. The gene calls are TRBV3-1 and TRBJ2-4; TRBD1 aligns across 8 bases. In germline, CDR1 is LGHDT, CDR2 YNNKEL (reference sequence). With 4 bases clipped from V and 6 bases from J, the junction kept 8 bases outside the gene matches. The CDR3 consists of 15 residues.

The chain carries TRBV5-1 and TRBJ2-6; TRBD1 aligns across 7 bases. V shed 0 bases and J 0 bases; nucleotides not matched to a gene: 3. This CDR3 comprises 17 residues. Germline assignment: CDR1 SGHRS and CDR2 YFSETQ. CDR3 nucleotides: TGCGCCAGCAGCTTGGGAGGGGACAGCTCTGGGGCCAACGTCCTGACTTTC. It codes for CASSLGGDSSGANVLTF.

The chain combines TRBV20-1 with TRBJ2-3; TRBD2 is a possible D gene (5 bases). Germline CDR1 is DFQATT and CDR2 is SNEGSKA (reference sequence). The CDR3 extends over 14 amino acids. Trimming removed 4 bases at V and 2 bases at J, with 13 bases between. The chain's CDR3 is CSAIFSVITDTQYF. The DNA of the CDR3 is TGCAGTGCTATTTTTAGCGTAATCACAGATACGCAGTATTTT.

This clonotype was counted between two and nine times. The chain employs TRBV5-6 and TRBJ2-7; a possible D gene is TRBD1 (6 bases). Trimming took 3 bases from V and 2 from J, leaving 12 bases between them. The CDR3 consists of 14 residues. Germline V gene sequence: CDR1 SGHDT, CDR2 YYEEEE. The CDR3 is CASSYGDTPYEQYF. CDR3 bases: TGTGCCAGCAGCTATGGGGACACCCCCTACGAGCAGTACTTC.

The chain couples TRBV4-1 to TRBJ1-5; D ambiguous. CDR1 is MGHRA and CDR2 is YSYEKL in the germline V gene. V gave up 1 base and J gave up 7 bases, with 11 bases separating them. The CDR3 is 14 residues long. CDR3 DNA: TGCGCCAGCAGCCAAGCCCTGATGGTCCAGCCCCAGCATTTT. It specifies CASSQALMVQPQHF.

This clonotype was seen more than once but under ten times. The gene calls are TRBV25-1 and TRBJ2-7, with D possibly matching TRBD1 (7 bases). Germline loops: CDR1 MGHDK, CDR2 SYGVNS. V was shortened by 5 bases and J by 7 bases, with 15 bases between the two germline ends. This CDR3 is built from 13 residues. Here the CDR3 reads CASSSPGGWEQYF. CDR3 coding DNA: TGTGCCAGCAGTTCACCAGGGGGGTGGGAGCAGTACTTC.

The chain employs TRBV20-1 and TRBJ2-1; TRBD2 agrees at 13 bases. J lost 0 bases, V lost 3 bases, and 11 bases had no gene match. CDR3 length: 19 amino acids. CDR1 is DFQATT and CDR2 is SNEGSKA in the germline V gene (reference sequence). This chain's CDR3 is CSASVGLAGTTYSYNEQFF. CDR3 nucleotide sequence: TGCAGTGCTAGCGTGGGACTAGCGGGGACAACTTACTCCTACAATGAGCAGTTCTTC.

This clonotype was seen many times. V and J are TRBV4-2 and TRBJ2-1; no reliable D call. This CDR3 contains 14 residues. CDR1 is LGHNA, CDR2 YNFKEQ, per germline. The V end was cut by 3 bases, the J end by 3 bases, with 9 bases between. Written as DNA, the CDR3 is TGTGCCAGCAGCCAGGTTGGCTACTACAATGAGCAGTTCTTC. This gives the protein CASSQVGYYNEQFF.

J is TRBJ2-7 and V is TRBV5-6; 7 bases are a match to TRBD1. CDR3 size: 14 residues. Germline V CDR1 and CDR2: SGHDT, YYEEEE. J gave up 3 bases and V 7 bases, and 10 bases lay outside the gene matches. The CDR3 region has the DNA TGTGCCAGCCTCCTCGAGGGGGCCGGCTACGAGCAGTACTTC. It translates to CASLLEGAGYEQYF. Together with reference TRBV5-6 and TRBJ2-7, the CDR3 gives the full variable domain: DAGVTQSPTHLIKTRGQQVTLRCSPKSGHDTVSWYQQALGQGPQFIFQYYEEEERQRGNFPDRFSGHQFPNYSSELNVNALLLGDSALYLCASLLEGAGYEQYFGPGTRLTVT.

In its sample, this clonotype was seen many times. This chain joins TRBV20-1 and TRBJ2-3; 10 bases are shared with TRBD2. J gave up 8 bases and V 6 bases, and 11 bases lay outside the gene matches. The CDR3 length is 14 residues. Germline V gene lookup returns CDR1 DFQATT and CDR2 SNEGSKA (reference sequence). CDR3 DNA sequence: TGCAGTGCCAGACCACTAGCGGGATCGGCTACGCAGTATTTT. Residues: CSARPLAGSATQYF.

This clonotype was observed a handful of times. The chain employs TRBV10-2 and TRBJ2-1; the D is unclear. Germline V lookup: CDR1 WSHSY, CDR2 SAAADI. The CDR3 covers 11 residues. The germline V and J ends were trimmed by 0 bases and 8 bases, with 2 bases remaining between them. The CDR3 region is CASSESHEQFF. CDR3 nucleotide sequence: TGCGCCAGCAGTGAGTCTCATGAGCAGTTCTTC.